The entry below describes one T cell receptor (beta chain). Antigen specificity is unknown. The data were taken from a study of cytomegalovirus exposure and HLA in healthy donors. The PCR was carried out with 60 Vbeta primers and 13 Jbeta primers. Original processing notes: Around 11 million shared chains were among 80 million or so unique TCR beta chains counted in a later analysis. Generated by immunoSEQ multiplex PCR, the TCRdb table keeps only in-frame clones and is missing some. D and trimming were read from the DNA, whereas the V and J calls and clone size are those reported in that table. The sample includes some 160,000 clones, roughly 84% of them seen just once. Study-wide results and limits: Fewer N-insertions (relative to the roughly 700-donor mean) were reportedly seen in an Asian-associated ancestry cluster in a later analysis. Most TCR sequences were uncommon, yet certain public TCRs appeared in many donors.

J gave up 7 bases and V 7 bases, and 4 bases lay outside the gene matches. CDR3 length: 11 residues. Germline V lookup: CDR1 SQVTM, CDR2 ANQGSEA. Specimen: PBMCs. The V call is TRBV29-1, the J call TRBJ2-1; 7 nucleotides line up with TRBD1. The TCR was taken from a woman aged 18-30 years in good health and CMV-seronegative. The chain's CDR3 is CSALRGNEQFF. Here the CDR3 DNA reads TGCAGCGCACTCAGGGGGAATGAGCAGTTCTTC.